These 4 T cell receptor beta chains originate from one sample sequenced in a study of blood T cell repertoires in COVID-19. TCRdb's table, derived via immunoSEQ multiplex PCR, lists solely in-frame clones and lacks some. The sample consists of fewer than 200,000 clones, under 85% of them appearing once. The sequenced sample consisted of peripheral blood. The receptors derive from a woman older than 75 with acute or convalescent COVID-19.

The V gene is TRBV5-1, the J gene TRBJ2-1; D gene ambiguous. The germline CDR1 and CDR2 sequences are SGHRS and YFSETQ. Trimming cost V 0 bases and J 5 bases, with 12 bases left between them. This CDR3 has 15 residues. CDR3 DNA sequence: TGCGCCAGCAGCTTGGAATGGCGGCAGAACAATGAGCAGTTCTTC. It translates to CASSLEWRQNNEQFF.

The rearrangement links TRBV14 to TRBJ1-1, with D tentatively TRBD1 (5 bases). Trimming pared 1 base from V and 7 bases from J, leaving 13 bases between. Germline V lookup: CDR1 SGHDN, CDR2 FVKESK. This CDR3 comprises 14 residues. The CDR3 coding sequence is TGTGCCAGCAGCCAAGTAGCCAGGGCAAATGAAGCTTTCTTT. This translates into CASSQVARANEAFF.

The chain employs TRBV4-1 and TRBJ1-1; D uncertain. V shed 8 bases and J shed 0 bases, with 10 bases lying between them. The CDR3 consists of 13 residues. Per germline, CDR1 MGHRA and CDR2 YSYEKL. Here the CDR3 DNA reads TGCGCCAGCGGAGCGACTGTGAACACTGAAGCTTTCTTT. Translating gives CASGATVNTEAFF.

V is TRBV24-1 and J is TRBJ2-3, with D tentatively TRBD2 (6 bases). This CDR3 region has 15 residues. Germline V gene lookup returns CDR1 KGHDR and CDR2 SFDVKD. Trimming removed 3 bases from V and 2 bases from J, with 11 bases in between. The CDR3 bases are TGTGCCACCAGTGATCACGGGGGATTCACAGATACGCAGTATTTT. This encodes CATSDHGGFTDTQYF.